One and the same sample provided the 8 T cell receptor beta chains below, sequenced in a study of response to subunit inactivated influenza vaccine. TCRdb processed the RT-PCR reads anew with MiXCR; each CDR3 protein has one entry. The sample records hundreds of thousands of distinct CDR3 sequences, around 15% being singletons. The source material was PBMCs from blood, sampled roughly 2 weeks before vaccination. The receptors were gathered from a middle-aged man who received an inactivated influenza vaccine.

This chain joins TRBV28 and TRBJ2-5; the match to TRBD1 covers 7 bases. The CDR3 is made up of 14 amino acids. Germline loops: CDR1 MDHEN, CDR2 SYDVKM. The V and J ends lost 5 bases and 3 bases, in that order; junction bases with no gene match: 6. CDR3 amino acids: CASSSTGAEETQYF. DNA of the CDR3: TGTGCCAGCAGTAGTACAGGGGCGGAAGAGACCCAGTACTTC.

This clonotype was recorded at least ten times. This chain joins TRBV2 and TRBJ2-1; D remains unclear. Trimming took 2 bases from V and 7 from J, leaving 15 bases between them. Germline CDR1 and CDR2: SNHLY and FYNNEI. This CDR3 has 15 amino acids. DNA for the CDR3: TGTGCCAGCAGTGAATTACGTATTCCTAGGAATGAGCAGTTCTTC. Protein: CASSELRIPRNEQFF.

The V gene is TRBV29-1, the J gene TRBJ2-1, with TRBD2 identical over 13 bases. From germline, CDR1 is SQVTM and CDR2 ANQGSEA. The CDR3 totals 15 residues. With V trimmed by 6 bases and J by 9 bases, 11 bases remained unmatched. The CDR3 DNA sequence: TGCAGCGTGAGGAGGACTAGCGGGAGAATTAGTGAGCAGTTCTTC. It yields the protein CSVRRTSGRISEQFF.

This clonotype has ten or more counts. The rearrangement joins TRBV27 to TRBJ1-5, with D possibly being TRBD1 (6 bases). The CDR3 contains 13 residues. V was shortened by 7 bases and J by 0 bases, with 7 bases between the two germline ends. Germline CDR1 MNHEY, CDR2 SMNVEV (reference sequence). CDR3 nucleotide sequence: TGTGCCAGCAAGGGGGATAGCAATCAGCCCCAGCATTTT. Protein sequence: CASKGDSNQPQHF.

This clonotype was recorded a few times. In nucleotides, the CDR3 is TGCGCCAGCAGCAAAATCAGAAGGGGGAACACCGGGGAGCTGTTTTTT. Its translation: CASSKIRRGNTGELFF. V is TRBV5-1 and J is TRBJ2-2, with TRBD1 as a possible D gene (5 bases). The CDR3 spans 16 residues. V lost 4 bases and J lost 1, with 14 bases in between. Germline CDR1 SGHRS, CDR2 YFSETQ.

J is TRBJ1-2 and V is TRBV29-1, with D perhaps TRBD1 (5 bases). The CDR3 spans 15 residues. Germline V gene sequence: CDR1 SQVTM, CDR2 ANQGSEA. Between the trimmed V and J ends, which lost 6 bases and 6 bases, there was a span of 23 bases. CDR3 amino acids: CSVDTPADRVHGYTF. CDR3 in DNA: TGCAGCGTGGACACCCCGGCCGATAGGGTACATGGCTACACCTTC.

This clonotype has just a few counts. This chain joins TRBV4-3 and TRBJ1-1; D might be TRBD1 (6 bases). The CDR3 runs 15 residues. V lost 1 base to trimming and J lost 2 bases, with 11 bases between them. Per germline, CDR1 LGHNA and CDR2 YSLEER. DNA for the CDR3: TGCGCCAGCAGCCAAGGAGGGGGGTATAACACTGAAGCTTTCTTT. Translating it yields CASSQGGGYNTEAFF.

This clonotype was seen at least ten times. V gene TRBV5-5 combines with J gene TRBJ2-5; D possibly corresponds to TRBD2 (5 bases). Between the trimmed V and J ends, which lost 4 bases and 4 bases, there was a span of 17 bases. CDR1 SGHKS and CDR2 YYEKEE come from the germline V gene (reference sequence). This CDR3 has 15 residues. The CDR3, as DNA: TGTGCCAGCAGCCCCCATCAGCGGACCGGAGAGACCCAGTACTTC. Residues: CASSPHQRTGETQYF.